This T cell receptor (beta chain) was recovered during a study of response to subunit inactivated influenza vaccine. General observations from the study: Every seasonal influenza vaccination brings in few new T cells, the authors suggested.

Each CDR3 protein is one row after TCRdb ran MiXCR on the RT-PCR reads. The sample shows about 580,000 distinct CDR3 sequences, about 14% of them seen only once. This clonotype was seen repeatedly, ten times or more. The antigen is unknown. This receptor was taken from a man aged 50-59 years who received an inactivated influenza vaccine. Sequences were derived from PBMCs from blood, sampled roughly 13 days after vaccination.

The CDR3 is CSAPGGANTGELFF. CDR3 bases: TGCAGTGCACCAGGGGGTGCGAACACCGGGGAGCTGTTTTTT. This rearrangement joins TRBV20-1 to TRBJ2-2; 7 nucleotides agree with TRBD1. This CDR3 region has 14 residues. After removal of 6 bases from V and 0 bases from J, the junction contained 4 bases not matched to a gene. The germline V gene encodes CDR1 DFQATT and CDR2 SNEGSKA (reference sequence).